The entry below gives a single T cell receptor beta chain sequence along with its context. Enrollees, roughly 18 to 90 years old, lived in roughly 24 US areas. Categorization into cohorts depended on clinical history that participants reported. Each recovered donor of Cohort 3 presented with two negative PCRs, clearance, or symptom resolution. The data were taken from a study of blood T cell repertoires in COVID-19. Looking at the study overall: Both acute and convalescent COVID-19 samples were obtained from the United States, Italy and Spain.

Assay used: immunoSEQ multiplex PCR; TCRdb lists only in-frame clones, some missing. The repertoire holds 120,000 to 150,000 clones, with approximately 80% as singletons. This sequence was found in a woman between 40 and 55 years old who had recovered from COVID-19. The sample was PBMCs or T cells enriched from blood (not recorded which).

The CDR3 nucleotides are TGTGCCATCAGTGACAGGGAAAGCAATCAGCCCCAGCATTTT. The encoded protein is CAISDRESNQPQHF. The chain is built from TRBV10-3 and TRBJ1-5, with D possibly TRBD1 on 5 matching bases. CDR1 and CDR2 (germline): ENHRY, SYGVKD. Trimming removed 3 bases from V and 1 base from J, with 7 bases in between. The CDR3 runs to 14 residues.